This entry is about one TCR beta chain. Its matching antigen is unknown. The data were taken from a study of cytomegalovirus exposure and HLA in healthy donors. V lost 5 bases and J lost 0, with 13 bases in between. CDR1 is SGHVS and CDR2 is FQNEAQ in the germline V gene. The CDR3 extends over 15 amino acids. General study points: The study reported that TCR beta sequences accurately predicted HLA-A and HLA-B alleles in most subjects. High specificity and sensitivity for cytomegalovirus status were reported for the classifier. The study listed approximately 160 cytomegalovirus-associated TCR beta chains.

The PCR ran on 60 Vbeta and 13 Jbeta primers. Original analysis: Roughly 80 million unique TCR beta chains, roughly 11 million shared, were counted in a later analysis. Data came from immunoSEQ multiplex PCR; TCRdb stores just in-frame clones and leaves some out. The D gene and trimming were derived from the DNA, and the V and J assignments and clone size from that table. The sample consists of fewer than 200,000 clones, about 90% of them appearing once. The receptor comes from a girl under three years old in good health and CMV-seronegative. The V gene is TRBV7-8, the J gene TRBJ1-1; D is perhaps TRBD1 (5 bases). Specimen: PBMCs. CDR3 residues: CASSMKGLLNTEAFF. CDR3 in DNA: TGTGCCAGCAGCATGAAGGGACTCCTGAACACTGAAGCTTTCTTT.